What follows are 32 T cell receptor beta chains derived from one specimen sequenced in a study of blood T cell repertoires in COVID-19. Clones were sequenced by immunoSEQ multiplex PCR, and TCRdb holds only the in-frame ones, with some missing. The table has under 50,000 clones, about 88% seen once. Sequenced: peripheral blood. These receptors were taken from a man in his sixties or seventies with active COVID-19.

The chain couples TRBV7-2 to TRBJ2-7; 7 positions match TRBD1. The germline CDR1 and CDR2 sequences are SGHTA and FQGNSA. There are 14 residues in the CDR3. Trimming took 6 bases from V and 6 from J; bases not matched to a gene: 11. The CDR3 region is CASRTTNTGVEQYF. The CDR3 nucleotides read TGTGCCAGCAGAACTACTAACACAGGGGTCGAGCAGTACTTC. Full variable domain (remainder filled in from reference TRBV7-2 and TRBJ2-7): GAGVSQSPSNKVTEKGKDVELRCDPISGHTALYWYRQSLGQGLEFLIYFQGNSAPDKSGLPSDRFSAERTGGSVSTLTIQRTQQEDSAVYLCASRTTNTGVEQYFGPGTRLTVT.

The V call is TRBV10-3, the J call TRBJ2-2; no clear D gene. The V end lost 3 bases, the J end lost 5 bases, and 4 bases lay between the germline ends. Germline CDR1 ENHRY, CDR2 SYGVKD. This CDR3 region has 12 residues. For the CDR3, the DNA is TGTGCCATCAGTGAACAAACCGGGGAGCTGTTTTTT. Translating it yields CAISEQTGELFF.

This CDR3 is CASRGLGDEQFF. The CDR3 region has the DNA TGTGCCAGCCGGGGACTAGGGGATGAGCAGTTCTTC. V gene TRBV11-3 combines with J gene TRBJ2-1; 8 nucleotides agree with TRBD2. After removal of 8 bases from V and 8 bases from J, the junction contained 5 bases not matched to a gene. Germline V gives CDR1 SGHNT, CDR2 YENEEA. This CDR3 has 12 amino acids. Based on the CDR3 plus reference TRBV11-3 and TRBJ2-1, the full variable domain is EAGVVQSPRYKIIEKKQPVAFWCNPISGHNTLYWYLQNLGQGPELLIRYENEEAVDDSQLPKDRFSAERLKGVDSTLKIQPAELGDSAVYLCASRGLGDEQFFGPGTRLTVL.

The chain is built from TRBV5-1 and TRBJ1-6, with 10 nucleotides matching TRBD1. CDR1 and CDR2 (germline): SGHRS, YFSETQ. V dropped 1 base and J dropped 7; count of bases not matched to a gene: 5. CDR3 length: 16 amino acids. In nucleotides, the CDR3 is TGCGCCAGCAGCTTGAGGGGACAGGGGCAAAATTCACCCCTCCACTTT. It specifies CASSLRGQGQNSPLHF.

The V and J genes are TRBV5-5 and TRBJ1-6; TRBD1 matches at 9 bases. This CDR3 is 17 amino acids long. Trimming cost V 0 bases and J 10 bases; bases outside gene matches: 11. The V gene's germline CDR1 is SGHKS and CDR2 YYEKEE (reference sequence). The CDR3 DNA reads as TGTGCCAGCAGCTTGGACCCACAGGGGGCGAGGAGATCACCCCTCCACTTT. The encoded protein is CASSLDPQGARRSPLHF.

This chain joins TRBV4-2 and TRBJ1-3, with TRBD1 identical over 10 bases. Germline CDR1 and CDR2: LGHNA and YNFKEQ. The CDR3 is made up of 17 amino acids. Losses at the gene ends were 0 bases for V and 3 bases for J; bases not matched to a gene: 5. DNA for the CDR3: TGTGCCAGCAGCCAAGATCTGGGACAGGGGTTTGGAAACACCATATATTTT. Encoded protein: CASSQDLGQGFGNTIYF.

This rearrangement joins TRBV4-3 to TRBJ2-7; TRBD1 matches 8 bases. The CDR3 extends over 15 amino acids. Germline V gives CDR1 LGHNA, CDR2 YSLEER. Trimming cost V 4 bases and J 4 bases; bases outside gene matches: 9. CDR3 loop: CASSPGQGVSYEQYF. The CDR3 DNA is TGCGCCAGCAGCCCCGGACAGGGAGTTTCTTACGAGCAGTACTTC.

The V gene is TRBV5-1, the J gene TRBJ1-1; D unresolved. Trimming cost V 0 bases and J 1 base, with 10 bases left between them. CDR1 and CDR2 (germline): SGHRS, YFSETQ. This CDR3 comprises 15 residues. CDR3 sequence reads: CASSLVRTENTEAFF. CDR3 nucleotides: TGCGCCAGCAGCTTGGTAAGAACTGAGAACACTGAAGCTTTCTTT.

This clone was observed a handful of times. This chain joins TRBV2 and TRBJ1-5, with a tentative D call TRBD1 (5 bases). From germline, CDR1 is SNHLY and CDR2 FYNNEI. The CDR3 loop spans 14 amino acids. V lost 4 bases and J lost 7, with 14 bases in between. CDR3 in amino acids: CASSVSPAGQPQHF. In DNA, the CDR3 is TGTGCCAGCAGTGTCTCTCCTGCAGGGCAGCCCCAGCATTTT.

This clone was detected only once. The chain joins TRBV6-5 to TRBJ2-7, with TRBD2 as a possible D gene (6 bases). V gave up 6 bases and J gave up 0 bases, with 15 bases separating them. The CDR3 runs 15 residues. Germline CDR1 is MNHEY and CDR2 is SVGAGI. CDR3 amino acids: CASRGGWGLSYEQYF. The CDR3 DNA sequence: TGTGCCAGCAGGGGGGGTTGGGGCCTCTCCTACGAGCAGTACTTC.

The V call is TRBV29-1, the J call TRBJ1-1; 7 bases are shared with TRBD1. The CDR3 spans 15 residues. CDR1 is SQVTM and CDR2 is ANQGSEA in the germline V gene. With 5 bases clipped from V and 1 base from J, the junction kept 10 bases outside the gene matches. Here the CDR3 DNA reads TGCAGCGTTTTCCTAAGACAGGGATCGAACACTGAAGCTTTCTTT. Translated: CSVFLRQGSNTEAFF.

This chain connects TRBV24-1 to TRBJ2-5; the match to TRBD1 covers 8 bases. V shed 11 bases, J shed 2 bases, and the junction held 9 bases outside the gene matches. Germline V gene data show CDR1 as KGHDR and CDR2 as SFDVKD. The CDR3 length is 14 residues. In DNA, the CDR3 is TGTGCCAGCGGAGCCGGGACAGGACAAGAGACCCAGTACTTC. Encoded protein: CASGAGTGQETQYF.

The chain recombines TRBV5-1 with TRBJ1-4; unclear D gene. Germline CDR1 and CDR2: SGHRS and YFSETQ. The CDR3 has 17 residues. Trimming took 3 bases from V and 1 from J, leaving 16 bases between them. For the CDR3, the DNA is TGCGCCAGCAGCTCCGCTCTGGTGACGGGAACTAATGAAAAACTGTTTTTT. Translated, it gives CASSSALVTGTNEKLFF.

The chain is built from TRBV10-3 and TRBJ2-2; the D gene is possibly TRBD2 (6 bases). In germline, CDR1 is ENHRY, CDR2 SYGVKD. There are 16 residues in the CDR3. V lost 6 bases and J 1 base, leaving 15 bases between the germline ends. CDR3 sequence reads: CAIRTKGTLNTGELFF. CDR3 bases: TGTGCCATCAGGACCAAGGGGACTCTGAACACCGGGGAGCTGTTTTTT.

This clone was seen just once. The chain couples TRBV28 to TRBJ1-2, with TRBD1 matching over 7 bases. CDR1 is MDHEN, CDR2 SYDVKM, per germline. Germline trimming cut 1 base from V and 2 bases from J; bases unmatched to any gene: 16. The CDR3 contains 19 residues. The CDR3 sequence is CASSLSPPQQGLQNYGYTF. CDR3 bases: TGTGCCAGCAGTTTATCCCCCCCCCAACAGGGGCTTCAGAACTATGGCTACACCTTC.

The chain couples TRBV28 to TRBJ1-4, with D perhaps TRBD1 (6 bases). This CDR3 contains 16 residues. V shed 5 bases and J shed 2 bases, with 15 bases lying between them. CDR1 and CDR2 from the germline V gene are MDHEN and SYDVKM. CDR3 loop: CASSVARGRTNEKLFF. In nucleotides, the CDR3 is TGTGCCAGCAGTGTAGCCAGGGGCAGGACTAATGAAAAACTGTTTTTT. Supplemented by reference TRBV28 and TRBJ1-4, the full variable domain reads DVKVTQSSRYLVKRTGEKVFLECVQDMDHENMFWYRQDPGLGLRLIYFSYDVKMKEKGDIPEGYSVSREKKERFSLILESASTNQTSMYLCASSVARGRTNEKLFFGSGTQLSVL.

CDR3 nucleotides: TGCAGCGCCAGGGGGCTGGGTGAAAAACTGTTTTTT. Its protein product is CSARGLGEKLFF. This chain joins TRBV29-1 and TRBJ1-4; 8 bases map to TRBD1. This CDR3 spans 12 amino acids. J was trimmed by 7 bases and V by 7 bases; bases with no gene match: 5. Looked up from germline, CDR1 is SQVTM and CDR2 is ANQGSEA.

The chain combines TRBV19 with TRBJ1-2; 8 nucleotides agree with TRBD1. The CDR3 sequence is 12 residues long. V lost 6 bases and J lost 10; bases outside the gene matches: 7. CDR1 LNHDA and CDR2 SQIVND come from the germline V gene (reference sequence). This CDR3 reads CASSDRGAPYTF. DNA of the CDR3: TGTGCCAGTAGCGACAGGGGAGCCCCCTACACCTTC.

DNA for the CDR3: TGTGCCAGCAGCTCGCGGACAGGGCGTGAGCAGTACTTC. Its translation is CASSSRTGREQYF. V gene TRBV7-8 combines with J gene TRBJ2-7; 8 nucleotides match TRBD1. Germline V gives CDR1 SGHVS, CDR2 FQNEAQ. The CDR3 is made up of 13 amino acids. V gave up 4 bases and J gave up 7 bases; unmatched junction bases: 6.

V gene TRBV7-6 combines with J gene TRBJ2-2; 13 bases fit TRBD2. The CDR3 is made up of 17 amino acids. J lost 6 bases, V lost 4 bases, and 8 bases had no gene match. In germline, CDR1 is SGHVS, CDR2 FNYEAQ. The CDR3 loop reads CASSSQLAGGVAGELFF. In nucleotides, the CDR3 is TGTGCCAGCAGCTCCCAACTAGCGGGAGGGGTGGCCGGGGAGCTGTTTTTT. Variable domain in full (rest from reference TRBV7-6 and TRBJ2-2): GAGVSQSPRYKVTKRGQDVALRCDPISGHVSLYWYRQALGQGPEFLTYFNYEAQQDKSGLPNDRFSAERPEGSISTLTIQRTEQRDSAMYRCASSSQLAGGVAGELFFGEGSRLTVL.

The chain's CDR3 is CASSWGGSEQYF. Written as DNA, the CDR3 is TGTGCCAGCAGCTGGGGGGGGAGCGAGCAGTACTTC. The chain couples TRBV7-2 to TRBJ2-7, with 7 bases that match TRBD2. The length of the CDR3 is 12 residues. V shed 4 bases, J shed 6 bases, and the junction held 3 bases outside the gene matches. Germline V gene data show CDR1 as SGHTA and CDR2 as FQGNSA.

This rearrangement joins TRBV24-1 to TRBJ2-1, with a tentative D call TRBD2 (7 bases). The ends were cut back, 4 bases at V and 5 bases at J, with 14 bases in the middle. The germline gives CDR1 KGHDR, CDR2 SFDVKD. This CDR3 spans 15 amino acids. Here the CDR3 reads CATSEARGANNEQFF. In DNA, the CDR3 is TGTGCCACCAGTGAGGCCCGGGGGGCCAACAATGAGCAGTTCTTC.

The V gene is TRBV6-5, the J gene TRBJ2-4; TRBD2 might be the D (5 bases). Trimming removed 6 bases at V and 0 bases at J, with 12 bases between. CDR3 length: 15 residues. Germline V lookup: CDR1 MNHEY, CDR2 SVGAGI. The CDR3 protein is CASRGSGSAKNIQYF. The CDR3 DNA follows: TGTGCCAGCAGGGGGAGCGGCTCAGCCAAAAACATTCAGTACTTC.

This chain uses TRBV5-6 with TRBJ2-7, with D possibly matching TRBD2 (6 bases). The CDR3 is 13 residues long. The V and J ends lost 1 base and 3 bases respectively, with 8 bases between them. Germline V gives CDR1 SGHDT, CDR2 YYEEEE. This CDR3 is CASSLLSGYEQYF. The CDR3 nucleotides are TGTGCCAGCAGCTTGCTTAGCGGCTACGAGCAGTACTTC.

This clone was picked up a small number of times. The chain couples TRBV6-5 to TRBJ2-6; 7 bases match TRBD2. V trimming: 0 bases; J trimming: 1 base; junction bases outside the gene matches: 0. CDR1 and CDR2 from the germline V gene are MNHEY and SVGAGI. This CDR3 contains 16 residues. CDR3: CASSYSGGSGANVLTF. The CDR3 DNA sequence: TGTGCCAGCAGTTACTCGGGGGGGTCTGGGGCCAACGTCCTGACTTTC.

This chain uses TRBV2 with TRBJ2-5; 8 bases fit TRBD2. Per germline, CDR1 SNHLY and CDR2 FYNNEI. The CDR3 is made up of 15 amino acids. The J segment lost 1 base and the V segment lost 6 bases, leaving 7 bases of the junction unmatched. The CDR3, as DNA: TGTGCCAGCAGCGCTGAGCGGGGGCGCCAAGAGACCCAGTACTTC. It codes for CASSAERGRQETQYF.

The chain employs TRBV19 and TRBJ2-7, with TRBD1 matching over 7 bases. V dropped 5 bases and J dropped 2; count of bases not matched to a gene: 9. Germline loops: CDR1 LNHDA, CDR2 SQIVND (reference sequence). The CDR3 totals 15 residues. The chain's CDR3 is CASSPWTGPTYEQYF. DNA for the CDR3: TGTGCCAGTAGTCCCTGGACAGGTCCAACCTACGAGCAGTACTTC.

The chain has TRBV19 and TRBJ2-7; 9 positions match TRBD1. With 3 bases clipped from V and 6 bases from J, the junction kept 6 bases outside the gene matches. CDR1 is LNHDA, CDR2 SQIVND, per germline (reference sequence). The CDR3 spans 14 residues. As DNA, the CDR3 is TGTGCCAGTAGTATCCGGGACAGGGCCGGCGAGCAGTACTTC. It specifies CASSIRDRAGEQYF.

Here the CDR3 reads CASKSRQGGTYEQYF. CDR3 in DNA: TGTGCCAGCAAATCGAGGCAAGGGGGAACCTACGAGCAGTACTTC. This chain connects TRBV6-5 to TRBJ2-7, with a possible D match to TRBD1 (6 bases). CDR1 and CDR2 from the germline V gene are MNHEY and SVGAGI. This CDR3 region has 15 residues. The V gene lost 7 bases and the J gene lost 2 bases, with 18 bases spanning the gap.

The chain uses TRBV16 and TRBJ1-1, with 7 bases fitting TRBD1. From germline, CDR1 is KGHSY and CDR2 FQNENV. CDR3 length equals 15 residues. Losses at the gene ends were 3 bases for V and 3 bases for J; bases not matched to a gene: 7. As DNA, the CDR3 is TGTGCCAGCAGCCATGGAAGGGGGCCGGACACTGAAGCTTTCTTT. This gives the protein CASSHGRGPDTEAFF.

The rearrangement uses TRBV7-3 and TRBJ2-7; 8 bases line up with TRBD1. The CDR3 has 15 residues. The trim removed 5 bases at V and 6 bases at J, leaving 12 bases unmatched. Germline CDR1 SGHTA, CDR2 FQGTGA. CDR3 coding DNA: TGTGCCAGCAGCGAAACGGGGGACAGGTTTTCCGAGCAGTACTTC. Amino acid sequence: CASSETGDRFSEQYF. Supplemented by reference TRBV7-3 and TRBJ2-7, the full variable domain reads GAGVSQTPSNKVTEKGKYVELRCDPISGHTALYWYRQSLGQGPEFLIYFQGTGAADDSGLPNDRFFAVRPEGSVSTLKIQRTERGDSAVYLCASSETGDRFSEQYFGPGTRLTVT.

The chain has TRBV27 and TRBJ1-6; TRBD1 might be the D (6 bases). CDR1 is MNHEY and CDR2 is SMNVEV in the germline V gene (reference sequence). This CDR3 is built from 17 residues. V lost 7 bases, J lost 0 bases, and 16 bases lay in between. The CDR3, as DNA: TGTGCCAGCATCTCGACAGGCATTAGCTCCTATAATTCACCCCTCCACTTT. Translation: CASISTGISSYNSPLHF.